The 14 T cell receptor beta chains presented below share a single source sample, sequenced in a study of cytomegalovirus exposure and HLA in healthy donors. PCR primers comprised 60 Vbeta and 13 Jbeta primers. The repertoire was sequenced with immunoSEQ multiplex PCR; TCRdb's copy has only in-frame clones and lacks some. This table holds 90,000 to 100,000 clones, approximately 77% found once. The sequencing sample was made of PBMCs. The origin of the receptors is a middle-aged woman in good health and CMV-seronegative.

The rearrangement links TRBV27 to TRBJ1-1; D not resolved. Germline values: CDR1 MNHEY, CDR2 SMNVEV (reference sequence). The CDR3 has 15 amino acids. V lost 8 bases to trimming and J lost 0 bases, with 16 bases between them. CDR3 sequence: CASASPAILNTEAFF. The CDR3 DNA sequence: TGTGCCAGCGCCTCCCCCGCTATATTGAACACTGAAGCTTTCTTT.

This chain joins TRBV9 and TRBJ1-5, with 7 bases that match TRBD1. This CDR3 region has 15 residues. Per germline, CDR1 SGDLS and CDR2 YYNGEE. Losses at the gene ends were 4 bases for V and 4 bases for J; bases not matched to a gene: 8. Here the CDR3 reads CASSRGLGENQPQHF. CDR3 nucleotide sequence: TGTGCCAGCAGCAGGGGGCTCGGAGAAAATCAGCCCCAGCATTTT.

The chain has TRBV2 and TRBJ1-4; 10 bases agree with TRBD1. The CDR3 extends over 13 amino acids. V lost 6 bases and J lost 8; bases outside the gene matches: 3. The germline CDR1 and CDR2 sequences are SNHLY and FYNNEI. The CDR3 loop reads CASRRTGGEKLFF. The CDR3 DNA follows: TGTGCCAGCAGGAGGACAGGGGGGGAAAAACTGTTTTTT.

The V and J genes are TRBV6-5 and TRBJ1-1; D is uncertain. Trimming removed 6 bases from V and 6 bases from J, with 14 bases in between. Germline V CDR1 and CDR2: MNHEY, SVGAGI. CDR3 length: 13 amino acids. The CDR3, as DNA: TGTGCCAGCAGGGGAACCGGGGAACCTGAAGCTTTCTTT. Its protein product is CASRGTGEPEAFF.

This clone has just one count. V usage is TRBV7-9 and J usage is TRBJ2-3; TRBD2 matches 12 bases. V lost 7 bases, J lost 2 bases, and 4 bases stayed unmatched. The CDR3 has 15 amino acids. Germline V lookup: CDR1 SEHNR, CDR2 FQNEAQ (reference sequence). The CDR3 DNA is TGTGCCAGCACCCGGACTAGCGGGAACACAGATACGCAGTATTTT. It codes for CASTRTSGNTDTQYF.

This chain joins TRBV6-6 and TRBJ2-1; 8 bases are shared with TRBD1. From germline, CDR1 is MNHNY and CDR2 SVGAGI (reference sequence). V was clipped by 4 bases and J by 4 bases; unmatched bases: 3. The CDR3 loop spans 14 amino acids. CDR3 region: CASSLGQVYNEQFF. DNA of the CDR3: TGTGCCAGCAGTTTGGGACAGGTGTACAATGAGCAGTTCTTC.

The rearrangement links TRBV10-3 to TRBJ2-7; D is possibly TRBD2 (6 bases). Germline-derived CDR1 and CDR2 are ENHRY and SYGVKD. Trimming removed 10 bases from V and 1 base from J, with 17 bases in between. The CDR3 runs 14 residues. In nucleotides, the CDR3 is TGTGCCACCCGGGAAGGAGGGGTATCCTACGAGCAGTACTTC. Amino acid sequence: CATREGGVSYEQYF.

V and J are TRBV5-1 and TRBJ2-7; 8 bases line up with TRBD2. Germline V gene sequence: CDR1 SGHRS, CDR2 YFSETQ. The junction had 11 bases not matched to a gene; V was cut back by 4 bases and J by 2 bases. This CDR3 has 16 amino acids. As DNA, the CDR3 is TGCGCCAGCAGCCTGGGGTACGCGGGGGGTACCTACGAGCAGTACTTC. Protein sequence: CASSLGYAGGTYEQYF.

The chain is built from TRBV13 and TRBJ2-3; 9 bases match TRBD2. CDR1 and CDR2 from the germline V gene are PRHDT and FYEKMQ (reference sequence). The V and J ends lost 5 bases and 3 bases, in that order; junction bases with no gene match: 12. The CDR3 length is 17 residues. CDR3 bases: TGTGCCAGCAGCCCTAGGTTAGAGCGGGGGGCGACAGATACGCAGTATTTT. Translating it yields CASSPRLERGATDTQYF.

J is TRBJ1-2 and V is TRBV29-1, with 7 bases identical to TRBD1. This CDR3 spans 13 amino acids. In germline, CDR1 is SQVTM, CDR2 ANQGSEA. V lost 5 bases and J lost 5; bases outside the gene matches: 8. DNA for the CDR3: TGCAGCGTTTCTCCGGGACAGACGTATGGCTACACCTTC. It translates to CSVSPGQTYGYTF.

The rearrangement links TRBV29-1 to TRBJ2-1; D is uncertain. CDR3 length: 12 residues. Germline V lookup: CDR1 SQVTM, CDR2 ANQGSEA. V gave up 4 bases and J gave up 3 bases, with 7 bases separating them. The CDR3 reads CSVVTDYNEQFF. CDR3 nucleotide sequence: TGCAGCGTTGTAACAGACTACAATGAGCAGTTCTTC.

The rearrangement joins TRBV1 to TRBJ2-2; whether TRBD2, the table's D call, matches the DNA was not checked. TRBV1 is assigned pseudogene status. The CDR3 consists of 17 residues. In nucleotides, the CDR3 is TGCACCAGCAGCCAGCAAACTAGCGGGGAGAACACCGGGGAGCTGTTTTTT. Protein sequence: CTSSQQTSGENTGELFF.

The CDR3 DNA sequence: TGTGCCAGCAGCCTTTATGTGGCGGGGGGGCTGAAGACCCAGTACTTC. Protein product: CASSLYVAGGLKTQYF. The chain carries TRBV28 and TRBJ2-5; 9 bases are shared with TRBD2. From germline, CDR1 is MDHEN and CDR2 SYDVKM. Unmatched junction bases numbered 14, after V lost 6 bases and J lost 6 bases. The CDR3 has 16 residues.

V and J are TRBV27 and TRBJ1-2; 7 bases line up with TRBD1. Losses at the gene ends were 5 bases for V and 6 bases for J; bases not matched to a gene: 6. CDR1 is MNHEY and CDR2 is SMNVEV in the germline V gene (reference sequence). The CDR3 covers 13 residues. In nucleotides, the CDR3 is TGTGCCAGCAGTAGACAGGGTTCTAATGGCTACACCTTC. Translating it yields CASSRQGSNGYTF.